This T cell receptor beta chain was sequenced in a study of shared clonotypes between healthy human individuals. Trimming took 0 bases from V and 7 from J, leaving 14 bases between them. The germline V gene has CDR1 LGHNA and CDR2 YSLEER. This CDR3 spans 15 amino acids. Donors were healthy HIV-negative adults without recent acute infections or vaccinations. The table came from immunoSEQ multiplex PCR; TCRdb's copy has only in-frame clones and leaves some out. Seen here are about 470,000 clones, roughly 77% observed once, and the top ten hold over 10%. The rearrangement joins TRBV4-3 to TRBJ2-3; a possible D gene is TRBD1 (5 bases). The source is a woman between 40 and 50 years old in good health. Some clones in this sample may be carry-over from other donors' samples. The sequenced sample was PBMCs. CDR3 sequence reads: CASSQEGLGPYTQYF. The CDR3, as DNA: TGCGCCAGCAGCCAAGAAGGATTGGGGCCGTATACGCAGTATTTT.